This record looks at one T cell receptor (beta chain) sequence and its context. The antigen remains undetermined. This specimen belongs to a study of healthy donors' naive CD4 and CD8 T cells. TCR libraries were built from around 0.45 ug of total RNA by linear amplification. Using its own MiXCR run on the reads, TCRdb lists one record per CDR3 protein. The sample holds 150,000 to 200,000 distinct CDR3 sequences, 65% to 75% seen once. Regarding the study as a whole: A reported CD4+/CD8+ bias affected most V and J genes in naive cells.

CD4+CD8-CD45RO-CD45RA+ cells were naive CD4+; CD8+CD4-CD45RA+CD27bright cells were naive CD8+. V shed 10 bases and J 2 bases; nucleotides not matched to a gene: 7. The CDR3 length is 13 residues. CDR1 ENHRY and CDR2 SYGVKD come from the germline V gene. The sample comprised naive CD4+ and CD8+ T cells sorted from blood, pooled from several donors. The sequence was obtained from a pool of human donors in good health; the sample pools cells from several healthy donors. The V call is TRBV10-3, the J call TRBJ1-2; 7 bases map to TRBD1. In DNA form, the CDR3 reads TGTGCCACCGCGGGACAGCCAAACTATGGCTACACCTTC. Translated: CATAGQPNYGYTF.